This is a list of T cell receptor beta chains from one sample in a study of molecular identifiers for immune sequencing clone quantification. TCRdb used MiXCR to reprocess the PCR reads, holding one entry per CDR3 protein. The sample lists about 510,000 distinct CDR3 sequences, about 25% seen once, with over 0.6% in the top ten. Sequencing was performed on naive CD8+ T cells from blood, with Jurkat cell RNA spiked in. The receptors come from a human donor in good health. Some libraries in this study had Jurkat cell RNA spiked in. Both conserved end residues are part of each CDR3. The order of the fields is J gene, clone size, D gene, V gene, CDR3 DNA, CDR3 protein. A D gene is named only where the DNA matches it firmly. Clone size is not always given. Where it is, it says once, few, many or a class for expanded clones.

j_gene: TRBJ2-2; abundance: NA; d_gene: TRBD1; v_gene: TRBV10-3; CDR3nt: TGTGCCATCAGTCATCCAGGGGGCCTGAACACCGGGGAGCTGTTTTTT; CDR3aa: CAISHPGGLNTGELFF
j_gene: TRBJ2-2; abundance: NA; d_gene: NA; v_gene: TRBV4-2; CDR3nt: TGTGCCAGCAGCCAAGATGAAGAGGCTACCAGGGAGCTGTTTTTT; CDR3aa: CASSQDEEATRELFF
j_gene: TRBJ2-1; abundance: NA; d_gene: TRBD1; v_gene: TRBV4-3; CDR3nt: TGCGCCAGCAGCCAAGATGACAGGGGTTACAATGAGCAGTTCTTC; CDR3aa: CASSQDDRGYNEQFF
j_gene: TRBJ2-3; abundance: NA; d_gene: NA; v_gene: TRBV12-3/TRBV12-4; CDR3nt: TGTGCCAGCAGTTTAGTCGCTAGCAGGGACTTGTCAGATACGCAGTATTTT; CDR3aa: CASSLVASRDLSDTQYF
j_gene: TRBJ2-3; abundance: once; d_gene: TRBD1; v_gene: TRBV6-5; CDR3nt: TGTGCCAGCAGCCCACAGGGGAGCAAAGATACGCAGTATTTT; CDR3aa: CASSPQGSKDTQYF
j_gene: TRBJ2-1; abundance: few; d_gene: TRBD2; v_gene: TRBV20-1; CDR3nt: TGCAGTGCTAGTGGGCTAGCGGGAGTTAATGAGCAGTTCTTC; CDR3aa: CSASGLAGVNEQFF
j_gene: TRBJ2-5; abundance: many; d_gene: TRBD2; v_gene: TRBV5-1; CDR3nt: TGCGCCAGCAGCTTGGTTGCGGGAGGGGTAGAGACCCAGTACTTC; CDR3aa: CASSLVAGGVETQYF
j_gene: TRBJ1-1; abundance: many; d_gene: NA; v_gene: TRBV6-5; CDR3nt: TGTGCCAGCAGGATCAACGGAAACACTGAAGCTTTCTTT; CDR3aa: CASRINGNTEAFF
j_gene: TRBJ1-5; abundance: many; d_gene: NA; v_gene: TRBV6-6; CDR3nt: TGTGCCAGCAGTGGGGCATTTGGCAATCAGCCCCAGCATTTT; CDR3aa: CASSGAFGNQPQHF
j_gene: TRBJ2-7; abundance: few; d_gene: TRBD1; v_gene: TRBV3-1; CDR3nt: TGTGCCAGCAGCCGCCAGGACAGGTACGAGCAGTACTTC; CDR3aa: CASSRQDRYEQYF
j_gene: TRBJ2-7; abundance: few; d_gene: NA; v_gene: TRBV4-3; CDR3nt: TGCGCCAGCAGCCAAGTGGTCGGGAGTCGGTACGAGCAGTACTTC; CDR3aa: CASSQVVGSRYEQYF
j_gene: TRBJ2-5; abundance: NA; d_gene: NA; v_gene: TRBV7-9; CDR3nt: TGTGCCAGCAGCTTAGCGATTAGGTCGGAGACCCAGTACTTC; CDR3aa: CASSLAIRSETQYF
j_gene: TRBJ2-1; abundance: NA; d_gene: TRBD2; v_gene: TRBV30; CDR3nt: TGTGCCTGGAGGCCGCCGGGACTAGCGGAGTACAATGAGCAGTTCTTC; CDR3aa: CAWRPPGLAEYNEQFF
j_gene: TRBJ2-3; abundance: NA; d_gene: TRBD2; v_gene: TRBV20-1; CDR3nt: TGCAGTGCTAGGAGACTAGCGGGGGGCACAGATACGCAGTATTTT; CDR3aa: CSARRLAGGTDTQYF
j_gene: TRBJ2-2; abundance: NA; d_gene: TRBD2; v_gene: TRBV4-1; CDR3nt: TGCGCCAGCAGCCACGGGACTAGCGGGAGAATCGGGGAGCTGTTTTTT; CDR3aa: CASSHGTSGRIGELFF